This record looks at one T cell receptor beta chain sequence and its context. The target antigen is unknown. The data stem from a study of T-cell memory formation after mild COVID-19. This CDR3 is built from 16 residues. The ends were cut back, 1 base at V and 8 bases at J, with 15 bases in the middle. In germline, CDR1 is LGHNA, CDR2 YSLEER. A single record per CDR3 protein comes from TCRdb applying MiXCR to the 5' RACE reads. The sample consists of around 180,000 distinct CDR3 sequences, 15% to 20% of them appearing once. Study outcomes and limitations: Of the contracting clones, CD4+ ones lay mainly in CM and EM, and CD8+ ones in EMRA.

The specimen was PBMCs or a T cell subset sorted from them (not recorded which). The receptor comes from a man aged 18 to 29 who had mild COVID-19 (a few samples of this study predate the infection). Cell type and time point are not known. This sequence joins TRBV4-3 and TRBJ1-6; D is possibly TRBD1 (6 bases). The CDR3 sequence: CASSQVKGRGYSPLHF. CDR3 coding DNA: TGCGCCAGCAGCCAAGTGAAGGGAAGGGGGTATTCACCCCTCCACTTT.